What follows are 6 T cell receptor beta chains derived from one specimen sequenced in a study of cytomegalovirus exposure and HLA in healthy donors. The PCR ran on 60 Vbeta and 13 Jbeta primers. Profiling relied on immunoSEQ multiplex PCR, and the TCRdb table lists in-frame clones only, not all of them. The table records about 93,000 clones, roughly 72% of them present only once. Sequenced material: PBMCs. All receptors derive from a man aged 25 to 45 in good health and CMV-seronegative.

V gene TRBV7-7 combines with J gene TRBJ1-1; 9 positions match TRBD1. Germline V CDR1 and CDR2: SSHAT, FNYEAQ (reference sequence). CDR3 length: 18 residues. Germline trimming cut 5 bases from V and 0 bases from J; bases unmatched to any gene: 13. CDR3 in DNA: TGTGCCAGCAGCATCTACAGGGGGCAAGGAGAACTGAACACTGAAGCTTTCTTT. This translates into CASSIYRGQGELNTEAFF.

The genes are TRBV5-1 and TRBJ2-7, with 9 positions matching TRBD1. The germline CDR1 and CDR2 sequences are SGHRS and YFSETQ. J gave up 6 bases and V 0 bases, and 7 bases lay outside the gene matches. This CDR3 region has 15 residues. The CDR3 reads CASSLGQGEGGEQYV. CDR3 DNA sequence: TGCGCCAGCAGCTTGGGACAGGGGGAAGGTGGCGAGCAGTACGTC.

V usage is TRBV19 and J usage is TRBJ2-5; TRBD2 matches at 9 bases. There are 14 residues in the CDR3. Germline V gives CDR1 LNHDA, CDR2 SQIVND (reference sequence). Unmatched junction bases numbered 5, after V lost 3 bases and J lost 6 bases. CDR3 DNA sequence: TGTGCCAGTAGTATCGGGACTAGCCTCAAGACCCAGTACTTC. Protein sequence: CASSIGTSLKTQYF.

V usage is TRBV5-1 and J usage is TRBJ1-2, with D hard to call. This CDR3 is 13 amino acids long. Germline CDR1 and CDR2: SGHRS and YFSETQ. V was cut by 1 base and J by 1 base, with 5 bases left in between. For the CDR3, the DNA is TGCGCCAGCAGCTTGACAGTTAACTATGGCTACACCTTC. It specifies CASSLTVNYGYTF.

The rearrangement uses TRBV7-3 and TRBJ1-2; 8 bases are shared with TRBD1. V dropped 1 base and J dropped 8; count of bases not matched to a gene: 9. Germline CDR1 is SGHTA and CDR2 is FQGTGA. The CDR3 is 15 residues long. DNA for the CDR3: TGTGCCAGCAGCTTAAACCCGGGACAGGAGCACGGCTACACCTTC. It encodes CASSLNPGQEHGYTF.

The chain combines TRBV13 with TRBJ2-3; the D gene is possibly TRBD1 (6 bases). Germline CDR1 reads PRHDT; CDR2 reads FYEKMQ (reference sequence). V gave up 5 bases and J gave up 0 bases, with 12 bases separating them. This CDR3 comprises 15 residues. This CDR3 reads CASSLRTESTDTQYF. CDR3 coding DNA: TGTGCCAGCAGCCTACGGACAGAAAGCACAGATACGCAGTATTTT.